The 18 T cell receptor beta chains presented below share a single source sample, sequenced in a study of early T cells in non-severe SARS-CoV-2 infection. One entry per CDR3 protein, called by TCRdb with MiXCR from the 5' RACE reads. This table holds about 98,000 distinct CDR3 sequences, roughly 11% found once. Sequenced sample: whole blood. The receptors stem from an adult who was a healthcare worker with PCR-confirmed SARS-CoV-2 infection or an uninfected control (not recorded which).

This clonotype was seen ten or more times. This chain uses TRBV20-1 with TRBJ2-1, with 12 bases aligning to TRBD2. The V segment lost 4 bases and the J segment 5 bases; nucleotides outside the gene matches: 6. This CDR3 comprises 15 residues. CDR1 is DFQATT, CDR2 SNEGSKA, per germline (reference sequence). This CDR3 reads CSAIPSGRANNEQFF. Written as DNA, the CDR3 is TGCAGTGCTATTCCTAGCGGGAGGGCCAACAATGAGCAGTTCTTC.

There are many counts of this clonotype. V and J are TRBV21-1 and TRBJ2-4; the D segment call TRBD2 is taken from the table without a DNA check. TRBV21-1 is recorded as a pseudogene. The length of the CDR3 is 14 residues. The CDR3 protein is CASSMRRRADIQYF. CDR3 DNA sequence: TGTGCCAGCAGCATGAGGCGGAGGGCGGACATTCAGTACTTC.

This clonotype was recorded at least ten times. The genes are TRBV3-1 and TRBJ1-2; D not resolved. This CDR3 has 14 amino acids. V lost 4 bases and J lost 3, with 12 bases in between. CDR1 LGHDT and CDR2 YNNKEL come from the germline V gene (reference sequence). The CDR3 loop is CASSLQQTYYGYTF. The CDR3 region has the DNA TGTGCCAGCAGCCTCCAACAGACTTACTATGGCTACACCTTC.

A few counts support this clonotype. The CDR3 protein is CASSVRGGGFTDTQYF. The DNA for the CDR3 is TGTGCCAGCAGCGTACGCGGGGGAGGGTTCACAGATACGCAGTATTTT. This rearrangement joins TRBV9 to TRBJ2-3, with TRBD2 matching over 7 bases. The CDR3 consists of 16 residues. J lost 2 bases, V lost 1 base, and 7 bases had no gene match. Germline CDR1 SGDLS, CDR2 YYNGEE.

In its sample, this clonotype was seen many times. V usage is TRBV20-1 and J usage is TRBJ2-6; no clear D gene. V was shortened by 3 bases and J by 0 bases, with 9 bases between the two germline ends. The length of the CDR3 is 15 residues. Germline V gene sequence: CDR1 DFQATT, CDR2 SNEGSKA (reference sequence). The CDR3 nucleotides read TGCAGTGCTAGTGCCGGAGTCTCTGGGGCCAACGTCCTGACTTTC. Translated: CSASAGVSGANVLTF.

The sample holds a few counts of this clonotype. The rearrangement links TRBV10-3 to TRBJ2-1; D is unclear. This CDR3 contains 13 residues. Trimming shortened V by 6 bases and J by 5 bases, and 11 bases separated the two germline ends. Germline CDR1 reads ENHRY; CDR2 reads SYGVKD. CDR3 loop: CAIRPGTNNEQFF. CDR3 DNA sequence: TGTGCCATCAGACCCGGAACAAACAATGAGCAGTTCTTC.

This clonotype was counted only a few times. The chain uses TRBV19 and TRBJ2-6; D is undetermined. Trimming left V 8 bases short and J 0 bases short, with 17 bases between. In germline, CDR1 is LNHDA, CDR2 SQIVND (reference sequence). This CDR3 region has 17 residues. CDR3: CASSRSKFLSGANVLTF. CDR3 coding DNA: TGTGCCAGTTCGAGGTCGAAGTTCCTCTCTGGGGCCAACGTCCTGACTTTC.

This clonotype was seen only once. In DNA form, the CDR3 reads TGCAGCGTTGACCCCCCAGGGCGCTCCTACAATGAGCAGTTCTTC. This translates into CSVDPPGRSYNEQFF. The V call is TRBV29-1, the J call TRBJ2-1, with a weak D call TRBD1 (5 bases). Between the trimmed V and J ends, which lost 3 bases and 0 bases, there was a span of 12 bases. This CDR3 has 15 amino acids. From germline, CDR1 is SQVTM and CDR2 ANQGSEA.

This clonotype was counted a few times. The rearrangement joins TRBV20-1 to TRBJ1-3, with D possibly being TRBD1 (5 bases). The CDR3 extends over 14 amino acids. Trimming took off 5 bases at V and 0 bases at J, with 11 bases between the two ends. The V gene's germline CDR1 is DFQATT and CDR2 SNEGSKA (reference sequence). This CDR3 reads CSAWGRHSGNTIYF. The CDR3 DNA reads TGCAGTGCTTGGGGACGCCACTCTGGAAACACCATATATTTT.

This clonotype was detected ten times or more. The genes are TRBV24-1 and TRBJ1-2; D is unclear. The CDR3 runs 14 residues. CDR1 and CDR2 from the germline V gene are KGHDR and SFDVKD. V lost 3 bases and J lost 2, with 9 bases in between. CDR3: CATSDRTDNYGYTF. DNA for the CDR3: TGTGCCACCAGTGATAGGACGGACAACTATGGCTACACCTTC.

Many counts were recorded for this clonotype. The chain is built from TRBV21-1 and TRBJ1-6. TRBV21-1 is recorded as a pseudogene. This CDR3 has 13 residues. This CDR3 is CASSERRHSPLHF. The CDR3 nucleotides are TGTGCCAGCAGCGAACGAAGACATTCACCCCTCCACTTT.

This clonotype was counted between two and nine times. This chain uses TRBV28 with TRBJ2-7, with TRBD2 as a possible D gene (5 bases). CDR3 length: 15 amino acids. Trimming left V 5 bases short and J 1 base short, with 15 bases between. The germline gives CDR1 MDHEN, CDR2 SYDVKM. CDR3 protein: CASSPRGEDSYEQYF. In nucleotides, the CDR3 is TGTGCCAGCAGTCCTCGGGGAGAGGATTCCTACGAGCAGTACTTC.

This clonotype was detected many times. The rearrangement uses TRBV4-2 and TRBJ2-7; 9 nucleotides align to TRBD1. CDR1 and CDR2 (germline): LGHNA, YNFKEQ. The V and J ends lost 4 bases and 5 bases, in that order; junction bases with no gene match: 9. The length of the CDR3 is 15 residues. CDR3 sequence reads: CASSLTRDRDNEQYF. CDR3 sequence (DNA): TGTGCCAGCAGCCTCACCAGGGACAGGGATAACGAGCAGTACTTC.

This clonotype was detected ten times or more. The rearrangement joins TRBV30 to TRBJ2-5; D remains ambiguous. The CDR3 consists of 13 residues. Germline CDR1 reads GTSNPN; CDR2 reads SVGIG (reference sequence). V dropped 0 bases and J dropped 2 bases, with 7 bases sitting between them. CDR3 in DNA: TGTGCCTGGAGTGTGAACAGTCAAGAGACCCAGTACTTC. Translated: CAWSVNSQETQYF.

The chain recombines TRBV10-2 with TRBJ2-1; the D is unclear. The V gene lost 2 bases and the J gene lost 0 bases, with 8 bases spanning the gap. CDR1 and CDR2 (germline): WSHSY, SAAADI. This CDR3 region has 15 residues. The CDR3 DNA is TGCGCCAGCAGTGAGGATATAAGCTCCTACAATGAGCAGTTCTTC. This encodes CASSEDISSYNEQFF.

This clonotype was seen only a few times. The CDR3 region has the DNA TGCAGCGTTGGGGCGGGCGCCGACTATGGCTACACCTTC. Protein product: CSVGAGADYGYTF. The rearrangement uses TRBV29-1 and TRBJ1-2; no reliable D call. The V gene's germline CDR1 is SQVTM and CDR2 ANQGSEA. CDR3 size: 13 residues. V shed 4 bases and J shed 3 bases, with 12 bases lying between them.

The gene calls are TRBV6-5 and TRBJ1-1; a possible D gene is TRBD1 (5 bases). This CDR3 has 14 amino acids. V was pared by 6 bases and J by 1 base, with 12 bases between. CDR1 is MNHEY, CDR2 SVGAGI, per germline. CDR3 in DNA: TGTGCCAGCAGCCTCTTTACAGGGAACACTGAAGCTTTCTTT. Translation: CASSLFTGNTEAFF.

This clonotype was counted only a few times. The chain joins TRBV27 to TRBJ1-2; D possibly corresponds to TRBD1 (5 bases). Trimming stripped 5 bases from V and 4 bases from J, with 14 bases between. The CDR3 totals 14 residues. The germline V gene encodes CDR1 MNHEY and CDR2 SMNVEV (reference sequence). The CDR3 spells CASSPQGSFYGYTF. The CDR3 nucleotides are TGTGCCAGCAGTCCCCAGGGATCCTTCTATGGCTACACCTTC.